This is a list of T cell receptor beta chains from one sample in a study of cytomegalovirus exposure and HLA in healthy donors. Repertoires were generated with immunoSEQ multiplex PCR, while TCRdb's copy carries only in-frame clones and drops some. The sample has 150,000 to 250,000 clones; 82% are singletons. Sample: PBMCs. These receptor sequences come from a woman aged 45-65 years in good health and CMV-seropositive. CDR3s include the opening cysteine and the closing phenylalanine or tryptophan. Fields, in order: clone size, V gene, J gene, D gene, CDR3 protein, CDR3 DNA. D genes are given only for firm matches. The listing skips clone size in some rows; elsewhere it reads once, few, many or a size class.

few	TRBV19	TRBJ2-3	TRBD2	CASSTRLAVRGTDTQYF	TGTGCCAGTAGTACCCGACTAGCGGTAAGGGGCACAGATACGCAGTATTTT
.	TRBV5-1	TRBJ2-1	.	CASSLGVSSYNEQFF	TGCGCCAGCAGCTTGGGCGTGAGCTCCTACAATGAGCAGTTCTTC
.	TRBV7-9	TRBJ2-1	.	CASSLHGSSYNEQFF	TGTGCCAGCAGCTTGCACGGGAGCTCCTACAATGAGCAGTTCTTC
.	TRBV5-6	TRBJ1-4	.	CASRKGLSNEKLFF	TGTGCCAGCAGAAAGGGACTGTCAAATGAAAAACTGTTTTTT
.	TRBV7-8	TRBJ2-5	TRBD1	CASSHRGTQETQYF	TGTGCCAGCAGCCACAGGGGGACCCAAGAGACCCAGTACTTC
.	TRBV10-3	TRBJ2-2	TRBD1	CAITGGQGANTGELFF	TGTGCCATCACGGGTGGACAGGGGGCGAACACCGGGGAGCTGTTTTTT
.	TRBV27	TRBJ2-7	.	CASSRESSYEQYF	TGTGCCAGCAGTCGGGAGAGCTCCTACGAGCAGTACTTC
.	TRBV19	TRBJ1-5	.	CASQGYSNQPQHF	TGTGCCAGCCAGGGTTATAGCAATCAGCCCCAGCATTTT
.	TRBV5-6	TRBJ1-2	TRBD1	CASSLLQGDGYTF	TGTGCCAGCAGCTTGCTACAGGGGGACGGCTACACCTTC
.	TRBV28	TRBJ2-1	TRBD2	CASSPQTSGNGVEQFF	TGTGCCAGCAGTCCCCAGACTAGCGGGAATGGCGTTGAGCAGTTCTTC
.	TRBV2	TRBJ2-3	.	CASTAGHTDTQYF	TGTGCCAGCACGGCAGGGCACACAGATACGCAGTATTTT
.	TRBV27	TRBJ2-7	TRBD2	CASRPTGGGLYEQYF	TGTGCCAGCAGACCAACGGGGGGGGGCCTTTACGAGCAGTACTTC
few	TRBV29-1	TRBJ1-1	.	CSVEPGPGAEAFF	TGCAGCGTTGAGCCAGGGCCGGGAGCTGAAGCTTTCTTT
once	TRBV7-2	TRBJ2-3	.	CASSPFTDTQYF	TGTGCCAGCAGCCCCTTCACAGATACGCAGTATTTT
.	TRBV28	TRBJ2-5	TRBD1	CASSLTGGQETQYF	TGTGCCAGCAGTTTAACAGGGGGCCAAGAGACCCAGTACTTC
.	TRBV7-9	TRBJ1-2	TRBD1	CASSLGQGDGYTF	TGTGCCAGCAGCTTGGGACAGGGGGATGGCTACACCTTC
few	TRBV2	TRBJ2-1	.	CASSRYHEQFF	TGTGCCAGCAGCCGGTACCATGAGCAGTTCTTC
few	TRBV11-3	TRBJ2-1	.	CASSYRYPESEQFF	TGTGCCAGCAGCTACAGATATCCAGAAAGTGAGCAGTTCTTC
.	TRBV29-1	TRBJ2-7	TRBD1	CSVTGGLREQYF	TGCAGCGTGACAGGGGGCCTGAGAGAGCAGTACTTC
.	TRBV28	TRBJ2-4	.	CASSLNGNSQYF	TGTGCCAGCAGCCTCAATGGAAACAGTCAGTACTTC
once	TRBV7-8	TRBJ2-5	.	CASTPRTNQQETQYF	TGTGCCAGCACCCCTCGGACTAACCAGCAAGAGACCCAGTACTTC
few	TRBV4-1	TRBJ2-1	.	CASSQAAGRNEQFF	TGCGCCAGCAGCCAAGCAGCGGGTAGGAATGAGCAGTTCTTC
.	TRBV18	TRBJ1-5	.	CASSPLGQGSNQPQHF	TGTGCCAGCTCACCACTAGGGCAGGGGAGCAATCAGCCCCAGCATTTT
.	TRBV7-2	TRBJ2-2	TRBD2	CASSSGLANGELFF	TGTGCCAGCAGCTCGGGACTAGCCAACGGGGAGCTGTTTTTT
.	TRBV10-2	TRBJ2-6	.	CASSAGVGTGANVLTF	TGCGCCAGCAGTGCGGGGGTGGGGACTGGGGCCAACGTCCTGACTTTC
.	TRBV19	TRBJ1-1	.	CASSVLTGNTEAFF	TGTGCCAGTAGTGTCCTGACAGGGAACACTGAAGCTTTCTTT
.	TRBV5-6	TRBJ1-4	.	CASSLQSGEGEKLFF	TGTGCCAGCAGCTTGCAGTCAGGGGAGGGAGAAAAACTGTTTTTT
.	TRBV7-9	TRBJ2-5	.	CSSILLTGETQYF	TGTTCCAGCATCCTACTCACCGGGGAGACCCAGTACTTC
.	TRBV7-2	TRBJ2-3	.	CASSFLRATQYF	TGTGCCAGCAGCTTTCTCAGGGCTACGCAGTATTTT
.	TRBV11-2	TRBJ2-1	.	CASSLDNPTRHKQFF	TGTGCCAGCAGCTTAGATAACCCGACTAGACATAAGCAGTTCTTC
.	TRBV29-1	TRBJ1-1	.	CSVVEGTMNTEAFF	TGCAGCGTTGTTGAGGGAACCATGAACACTGAAGCTTTCTTT
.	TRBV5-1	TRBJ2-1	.	CASSLDSWLNEQFF	TGCGCCAGCAGCTTGGATTCTTGGCTCAATGAGCAGTTCTTC
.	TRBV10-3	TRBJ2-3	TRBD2	CAISEGLAGSSTDTQYF	TGTGCCATCAGTGAGGGACTAGCGGGCTCTAGCACAGATACGCAGTATTTT
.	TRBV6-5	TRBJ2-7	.	CASSQGDTAYEQYF	TGTGCCAGCAGCCAAGGGGACACCGCCTACGAGCAGTACTTC
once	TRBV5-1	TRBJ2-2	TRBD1	CASSSRQGSIAGELFF	TGCGCCAGCAGCTCCCGACAGGGGAGTATTGCCGGGGAGCTGTTTTTT
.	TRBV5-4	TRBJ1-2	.	CASSLGQNGYTF	TGTGCCAGCAGCTTGGGACAAAATGGCTACACCTTC
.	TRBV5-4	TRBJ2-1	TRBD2	CASSLETSGGDYNEQFF	TGTGCCAGCAGCTTGGAGACTAGCGGGGGAGATTACAATGAGCAGTTCTTC
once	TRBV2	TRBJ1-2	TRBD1	CASKQGTYGYTF	TGTGCCAGCAAACAGGGGACCTATGGCTACACCTTC
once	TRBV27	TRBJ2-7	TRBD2	CASSPPTSGRVYEQYF	TGTGCCAGCAGTCCCCCGACTAGCGGGAGGGTGTACGAGCAGTACTTC
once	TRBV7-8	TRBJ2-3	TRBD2	CASSLGQRGRTDTQYF	TGTGCCAGCAGCTTAGGCCAGCGGGGGAGAACAGATACGCAGTATTTT
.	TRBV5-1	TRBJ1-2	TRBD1	CASSLDGQGYGYTF	TGCGCCAGCAGCTTGGATGGACAGGGCTATGGCTACACCTTC
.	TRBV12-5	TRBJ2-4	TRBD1	CASGLVGKQGAGNIQYF	TGTGCTAGTGGTTTGGTAGGGAAACAGGGGGCAGGGAACATTCAGTACTTC
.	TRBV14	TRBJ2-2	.	CASRRQNTGELFF	TGTGCCAGCAGAAGACAGAACACCGGGGAGCTGTTTTTT
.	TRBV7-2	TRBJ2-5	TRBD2	CASSLHVGLAVQETQYF	TGTGCCAGCAGCTTACATGTAGGACTAGCGGTCCAAGAGACCCAGTACTTC
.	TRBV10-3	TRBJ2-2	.	CAIGGRGTGEPFF	TGTGCCATCGGCGGCAGGGGCACCGGGGAGCCGTTTTTT
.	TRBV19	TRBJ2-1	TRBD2	CASSPSGTSYNEQFF	TGTGCCAGTAGTCCAAGCGGGACCTCCTACAATGAGCAGTTCTTC
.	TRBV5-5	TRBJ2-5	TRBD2	CASSLAPMGGQETQYF	TGTGCCAGCAGCTTGGCTCCTATGGGGGGGCAAGAGACCCAGTACTTC
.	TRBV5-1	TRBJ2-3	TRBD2	CASRERTSVNTDTQYF	TGCGCCAGCAGGGAAAGGACTAGCGTAAACACAGATACGCAGTATTTT
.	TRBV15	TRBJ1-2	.	CATSAPGGNGYTF	TGTGCCACCAGCGCGCCGGGGGGGAATGGCTACACCTTC
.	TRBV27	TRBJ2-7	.	CASGRAGEDEQYF	TGTGCCAGCGGGAGGGCAGGGGAGGACGAGCAGTACTTC
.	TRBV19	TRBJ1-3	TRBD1	CASSFRTGAIYF	TGTGCCAGTAGTTTCCGGACAGGGGCCATATATTTT
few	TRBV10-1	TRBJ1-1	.	CASSESLGHNTEAFF	TGCGCCAGCAGTGAGTCCCTAGGACATAACACTGAAGCTTTCTTT
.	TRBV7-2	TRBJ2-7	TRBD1	CASSFSTGGNYEQYF	TGTGCCAGCAGCTTCAGTACAGGGGGCAACTACGAGCAGTACTTC
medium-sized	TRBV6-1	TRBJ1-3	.	CASSEEEGHSGNTIYF	TGTGCCAGCAGTGAAGAAGAGGGACACTCTGGAAACACCATATATTTT
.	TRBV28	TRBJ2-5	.	CASSLMEAQYF	TGTGCCAGCAGTTTAATGGAGGCCCAGTACTTC
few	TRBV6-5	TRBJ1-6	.	CASSYRGLYNSPLHF	TGTGCCAGCAGTTACCGGGGACTATATAATTCACCCCTCCACTTT